The present entry profiles one T cell receptor beta chain with its context. The antigen is unknown. CDR1 is MNHNS, CDR2 SASEGT, per germline. Trimming took 6 bases from V and 4 from J, leaving 12 bases between them. This CDR3 is built from 13 residues. The source of the sample is a study of cytomegalovirus exposure and HLA in healthy donors. Study-wide findings and caveats: A missense DCLRE1C variant was associated with V- and J-gene trimming of TCR beta chains in a later analysis, and an independent cohort replicated the association. The authors reported that TCR beta sequences could predict HLA-A and HLA-B alleles. These predictions were accurate for most subjects in the first cohort.

The primer mix had 60 Vbeta and 13 Jbeta primers. The data were produced by immunoSEQ multiplex PCR, yet TCRdb's version contains in-frame clones alone and is incomplete. The table shows about 120,000 clones, with around 85% occurring only once. Each donor was healthy, and each was a bone marrow donor. This TCR derives from a man aged 18 to 29 in good health and CMV-seropositive. This rearrangement joins TRBV6-1 to TRBJ1-2, with no clear D. Sample: PBMCs. The CDR3 region has the DNA TGTGCCAGCAGCCCCGACTTTACCTATGGCTACACCTTC. Its translation: CASSPDFTYGYTF.